The 10 T cell receptor beta chains in this list originate from one sample, sequenced in a study of Graves' ophthalmopathy and Graves' hyperthyroidism. Amplification of the TCR beta CDR3 regions used RNA transcripts (as template). First-round RT-PCR relied on HTBI primers, and a second-round multiplex PCR came next. TCRdb reprocessed the multiplex PCR reads with MiXCR, giving one entry per CDR3 protein. This sample has 660,000 or so distinct CDR3 sequences, with about 38% found just once. Sequencing was carried out using peripheral blood. The origin of the receptors is an adult man with Graves' ophthalmopathy.

The V gene is TRBV29-1, the J gene TRBJ2-7, with a tentative D call TRBD1 (6 bases). CDR1 and CDR2 from the germline V gene are SQVTM and ANQGSEA. Trimming left V 7 bases short and J 5 bases short, with 18 bases between. The CDR3 covers 13 residues. CDR3 region: CSAYGTPGNEQYF. The CDR3 DNA reads TGCAGCGCCTATGGGACACCTGGGAACGAGCAGTACTTC.

This clonotype was picked up a small number of times. The chain has TRBV24-1 and TRBJ2-3; TRBD1 agrees at 10 bases. The CDR3 length is 15 residues. Germline lookup yields CDR1 KGHDR and CDR2 SFDVKD. With V trimmed by 3 bases and J by 4 bases, 3 bases remained unmatched. The CDR3 DNA reads TGTGCCACCAGTGATCCCGGACAGGGGGCAGATACGCAGTATTTT. Protein: CATSDPGQGADTQYF.

J is TRBJ2-7 and V is TRBV10-3; the D is unclear. Trimming stripped 10 bases from V and 2 bases from J, with 18 bases between. CDR3 length equals 14 residues. Germline V gene lookup returns CDR1 ENHRY and CDR2 SYGVKD. The CDR3 DNA sequence: TGTGCCAGCAGACCTACACCGGGCCCCTACGAGCAGTACTTC. Protein sequence: CASRPTPGPYEQYF.

This clonotype occurred many times. V usage is TRBV20-1 and J usage is TRBJ2-7; 8 positions agree with TRBD2. CDR3 length equals 13 residues. The V gene's germline CDR1 is DFQATT and CDR2 SNEGSKA (reference sequence). CDR3 region: CSAPIAGKYEQYF. In nucleotides, the CDR3 is TGCAGCGCTCCGATAGCGGGGAAATACGAGCAGTACTTC.

A note on this clonotype: The conserved closing phenylalanine or tryptophan is absent in this CDR3, likely reflecting a read error. The chain combines TRBV7-9 with TRBJ1-2; TRBD1 matches at 11 bases. J gave up 7 bases and V 2 bases, and 3 bases lay outside the gene matches. Germline assignment: CDR1 SEHNR and CDR2 FQNEAQ (reference sequence). CDR3 length: 14 residues. The CDR3 DNA is TGTGCCAGCAGCTTATTGGGACAGGGGGGTGGCTACACCGTC. Encoded protein: CASSLLGQGGGYTV.

This clonotype came up many times. V gene TRBV20-1 combines with J gene TRBJ2-5, with 8 bases matching TRBD1. CDR3 length: 14 residues. Germline assignment: CDR1 DFQATT and CDR2 SNEGSKA (reference sequence). The trim removed 6 bases at V and 4 bases at J, leaving 10 bases unmatched. Here the CDR3 DNA reads TGCAGTGCCTTTACTCAGGGGGCCTCAGAGACCCAGTACTTC. Its translation is CSAFTQGASETQYF.

This clonotype was found many times. The CDR3 bases are TGTGCCAGTAGTATTGCAATGGAGCTGTTTTTT. It specifies CASSIAMELFF. V and J are TRBV19 and TRBJ2-2; D ambiguous. V lost 3 bases, J lost 10 bases, and 6 bases lay in between. This CDR3 comprises 11 residues. CDR1 and CDR2 from the germline V gene are LNHDA and SQIVND (reference sequence).

This clonotype came up many times. The V call is TRBV2, the J call TRBJ2-2; D is undetermined. In germline, CDR1 is SNHLY, CDR2 FYNNEI. The germline V and J ends were trimmed by 10 bases and 4 bases, with 19 bases remaining between them. CDR3 size: 15 residues. The CDR3 sequence is CATRPESVGTGELFF. Written as DNA, the CDR3 is TGTGCCACCAGACCCGAGTCAGTTGGCACCGGGGAGCTGTTTTTT.

This sequence joins TRBV29-1 and TRBJ1-2, with a tentative D call TRBD1 (5 bases). V was clipped by 8 bases and J by 8 bases, with 18 bases between them. This CDR3 is built from 12 residues. Looked up from germline, CDR1 is SQVTM and CDR2 is ANQGSEA. CDR3: CSSYRQGGGYTF. CDR3 DNA sequence: TGCAGCAGTTACCGGCAGGGTGGGGGCTACACCTTC.

The chain recombines TRBV19 with TRBJ1-1, with 8 positions matching TRBD1. The CDR3 contains 15 residues. Germline V gene lookup returns CDR1 LNHDA and CDR2 SQIVND (reference sequence). V was pared by 3 bases and J by 4 bases, with 7 bases of the junction left unmatched. CDR3 in amino acids: CASSIVGQGTTEAFF. The CDR3 region has the DNA TGTGCCAGTAGTATCGTAGGACAGGGAACCACTGAAGCTTTCTTT.